This T cell receptor beta chain was sequenced for a study of Graves' ophthalmopathy and Graves' hyperthyroidism (dated by TCRdb to the late 2010s). As for the study more broadly: A patient counted as having stable hyperthyroidism if there was no progression to ophthalmopathy within 18 months of follow-up. To tell Graves' ophthalmopathy apart from Graves' hyperthyroidism, and to predict which patients would progress to ophthalmopathy, the study relied on TCR beta repertoire signatures. In total, 135 blood samples were TCR-sequenced: 40 to 45 ophthalmopathy, over 70 hyperthyroidism and approximately 17 hyperthyroidism-to-ophthalmopathy patients. To explore V-J signatures distinguishing ophthalmopathy from hyperthyroidism, a discovery set of 100 patients (43 ophthalmopathy, about 57 stable hyperthyroidism) was enrolled. An independent validation cohort was composed of 18 hyperthyroidism patients and around 16 patients who later progressed from hyperthyroidism to ophthalmopathy. In about six hyperthyroidism patients, T-cell repertoires of thyroid tissue and blood were compared. Following sample collection, hyperthyroidism patients were given methimazole at a starting dose of 30 mg daily, and ophthalmopathy patients were given high-dose intravenous methylprednisolone.

For repertoire sequencing, the TCR beta CDR3 regions were amplified from RNA transcripts. HTBI primers and the Qiagen OneStep RT-PCR kit were used in a first-round RT-PCR, which was followed by a second-round multiplex PCR, size selection and purification. Libraries were sequenced paired-end with 100 bp reads on an Illumina HiSeq2000. In the source study's methods: SOAPnuke was used to process the reads, throwing out any read that had adapters, had uncalled bases, had a mean Phred below 15, or lacked an exact constant-primer or identifier match. High-quality paired reads were merged with COPE v1.2.5. Unique nucleotide sequences were defined as clonotypes and aligned to IMGT TRB V, D and J references using MiTCR v1.1. Only V-J combinations with frequency above 0.0001 were analysed, covering approximately 99% of repertoires. For each V-J combination, a TCR clonal expansion and chaos score was defined as the ratio of F50 clonal expansion to chaos observed in the TCRdist matrix. Welch's t-statistics and random forest were used to narrow the features down to 10 to 15 V-J combinations, which were then fed into a naive Bayes classifier. The Morisita-Horn index was used to measure how similar the thyroid and blood repertoires were. TCRdb ran its own pipeline on the public reads, namely fastp trimming at Q25 and MiXCR clone calling, and kept in-frame beta chains. Every distinct CDR3 protein forms one entry, paired with its most common genes and DNA. For this entry, the V and J calls and clone size follow TCRdb and not the study's own pipeline. The sample data list a few hundred thousand distinct CDR3 sequences, and about 40% of these were observed just once. The ten most abundant clones make up around 4.6% of the sample.

This clonotype was detected many times. No antigen is known for it. No base quality values were provided; no much bigger clone lies one nucleotide off. Trimming leaves V shorter by 4 bases and J shorter by 0 bases, with the junction holding 6 bases beyond the gene matches. Measured from the cysteine to the phenylalanine, the CDR3 is 16 residues long. Only the CDR3 part of the read is kept: 48 bases, read in frame from the first base. The germline V gene (reference sequence) sets CDR1 to SEHNR and CDR2 to FQNEAQ. Hyperthyroidism patients were newly diagnosed, with disease duration under 2 months, and aged 18 to 65 years. Patients were excluded if they had other autoimmune diseases, uncontrolled infections, pregnancy or lactation. Clinical symptoms, serum thyroxine, TRAb, thyroid ultrasound and orbital computed tomography formed the basis of the diagnosis. Total RNA was extracted with Trizol reagent and quality-checked on an Agilent 2100 Bioanalyzer.

Overall results and qualifications from the work: Most expanded thyroid clonotypes with a frequency above 0.001 also appeared in blood, which suggests that blood repertoires may reflect the immune response in the thyroid. In validation, the model predicted ophthalmopathy progression with 55% to 71% sensitivity and 72% to 80% specificity; about a dozen predicted patients were CT-confirmed with GO in a median of approximately 6.2 months. Ophthalmopathy was separated from stable hyperthyroidism by the 13-signature model with just under 90% sensitivity and about 81% specificity in cross-validation and with 80%/75% in the test set. No statistical method was used to predetermine the sample size, and group allocation was not hidden from the investigators.

The V and J segments used are TRBV7-9 and TRBJ2-5, with 9 central nucleotides matching TRBD2. This receptor was obtained from an adult man with Graves' hyperthyroidism. Sequencing used peripheral blood or thyroid tissue (not recorded which). The CDR3 reads CASSSVAGVNQETQYF. The DNA is as follows: TGTGCCAGCAGCTCTGTAGCGGGGGTAAACCAAGAGACCCAGTACTTC. The full variable domain, with segments outside the CDR3 supplied by the reference TRBV7-9 and TRBJ2-5 proteins, appears as DTGVSQNPRHKITKRGQNVTFRCDPISEHNRLYWYRQTLGQGPEFLTYFQNEAQLEKSRLLSDRFSAERPKGSFSTLEIQRTEQGDSAMYLCASSSVAGVNQETQYFGPGTRLLVL.